This T cell receptor (beta chain) is from a study of beta chain features in type 1 diabetes. Overall study results and limits: Insertions were fewer and deletions more numerous at VDJ junctions in type 1 diabetes patients. Cells that show high TCR expression could be over-represented by cDNA sequencing.

The CDR3 consists of 15 residues. Germline lookup yields CDR1 LNHDA and CDR2 SQIVND (reference sequence). The ends lost 5 bases at V and 0 bases at J; junction bases unmatched: 4. Expressed TCRB transcripts were sequenced, since all the RNA that had been isolated was reverse transcribed. Generated by immunoSEQ multiplex PCR, the TCRdb table keeps only in-frame clones and is missing some. The sample has 200,000 to 250,000 clones, around 9.9% seen once. This clone appeared many times. Its antigen is currently unknown. All sorted populations exceeded 95% purity. Material: central memory CD4+ T cells from blood. The chain uses TRBV19 and TRBJ2-3; 8 nucleotides agree with TRBD2. The receptor comes from a man younger than 35 in good health. This chain's CDR3 is CASSLPSGSTDTQYF. The CDR3 nucleotides are TGTGCCAGTAGTCTGCCTAGCGGGAGCACAGATACGCAGTATTTT.